This passage covers 8 T cell receptor beta chains from one sample sequenced in a study of CXCR3-negative and CXCR3-positive naive CD8 T cells. The libraries of TRB cDNA were constructed through 5' RACE using UMI labels. From the 5' RACE reads, TCRdb lists one entry per CDR3 protein and no DNA. Its clone listing holds around 140,000 distinct CDR3 sequences. The sequenced sample consisted of naive CXCR3- CD8+ T cells from blood. As for subset: CD45RO-CCR7+CD27+CD95- naive CD8+ T cells lacking CXCR3 (TNR3-). These receptors all come from a human donor in good health. Some clones in this sample may be carry-over from other donors' samples.

This chain joins TRBV7-9 and TRBJ2-3; TCRdb indicates TRBD2, and absent DNA this call remains unverified. The CDR3 is 15 amino acids. The germline V gene encodes CDR1 SEHNR and CDR2 FQNEAQ (reference sequence). The CDR3 reads CASSPASGGAYTQYF.

V and J are TRBV7-6 and TRBJ1-1. The CDR3 has 14 residues. The germline V gene encodes CDR1 SGHVS and CDR2 FNYEAQ. CDR3 sequence: CASSLGGEDTEAFF.

The chain combines TRBV14 with TRBJ2-7. Per the germline V gene, CDR1 is SGHDN and CDR2 is FVKESK. The CDR3 is made up of 14 amino acids. CDR3 loop: CASSRGGVVYEQYF.

The rearrangement joins TRBV7-2 to TRBJ2-5; no DNA is available, so the TRBD2 call from TCRdb remains unchecked. The germline gives CDR1 SGHTA, CDR2 FQGNSA. CDR3 size: 16 residues. Here the CDR3 reads CASSLLAGAPGETQYF.

The genes are TRBV19 and TRBJ2-1; TCRdb lists TRBD2, though no DNA is available to test this call. Germline V lookup: CDR1 LNHDA, CDR2 SQIVND (reference sequence). This CDR3 has 21 residues. CDR3 protein: CASSIGWRTRSGLADNNEQFF.

This chain joins TRBV28 and TRBJ2-5; TCRdb's assignment of TRBD2 cannot be checked, as there is no DNA. Germline lookup yields CDR1 MDHEN and CDR2 SYDVKM. The CDR3 totals 19 residues. CDR3 residues: CASSSTWGEASGNQETQYF.

V usage is TRBV18 and J usage is TRBJ2-2. CDR3 length: 11 amino acids. The germline V gene encodes CDR1 KGHSH and CDR2 LQKENI. CDR3 sequence reads: CASSWAGELFF.

The chain uses TRBV5-1 and TRBJ2-1; there is no DNA to check the TCRdb D call of TRBD2. CDR1 is SGHRS and CDR2 is YFSETQ in the germline V gene. The CDR3 contains 16 residues. CDR3 protein: CASSPSTSGAYNEQFF.